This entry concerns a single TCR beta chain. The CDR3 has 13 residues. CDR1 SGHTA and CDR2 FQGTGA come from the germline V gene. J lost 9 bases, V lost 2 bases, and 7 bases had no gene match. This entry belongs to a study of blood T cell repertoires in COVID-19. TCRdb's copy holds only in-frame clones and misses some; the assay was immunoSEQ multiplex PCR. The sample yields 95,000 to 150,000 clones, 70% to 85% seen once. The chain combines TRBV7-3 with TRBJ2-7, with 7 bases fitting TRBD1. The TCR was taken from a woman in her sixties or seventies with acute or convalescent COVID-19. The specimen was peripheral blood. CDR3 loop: CASSLSPRDRQYF. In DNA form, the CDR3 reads TGTGCCAGCAGCTTATCCCCTAGGGACAGGCAGTACTTC.